In its sample, the clone carrying this TCR beta chain was seen a few times. The sample belongs to a study of T cell repertoires in cytomegalovirus infection. V gave up 0 bases and J gave up 7 bases, with 13 bases separating them. This CDR3 comprises 14 residues. The germline CDR1 and CDR2 sequences are SGHTA and FQGNSA. TCRdb independently ran MiXCR on the reads; one entry per CDR3 protein. Here the sample spans roughly 760,000 distinct CDR3 sequences, approximately 40% being singletons. The clonotype was recovered from a human donor in good health (CMV status not recorded). Some clones in this sample may be carry-over from other donors' samples. This chain joins TRBV7-2 and TRBJ2-7; tentatively, D is TRBD2 (5 bases). The sequencing sample was made of PBMCs. In nucleotides, the CDR3 is TGTGCCAGCAGCTTAGCCGAGGGCCCGAGGGAGCAGTACTTC. Protein sequence: CASSLAEGPREQYF.